What follows are 28 T cell receptor beta chains derived from one specimen sequenced in a study of patients and donors after allogeneic stem cell transplantation. A single record per CDR3 protein comes from TCRdb applying MiXCR to the RT-PCR reads. There are over 150,000 distinct CDR3 sequences in the sample; approximately 30% occur only once, and about 3.3% lies in the top ten. The sequencing input was blood, either unsorted or a sorted T cell fraction (not recorded which). These receptors all come from a human donor who was either an allogeneic HSCT recipient or a stem cell or donor lymphocyte infusion donor (not recorded which). It is not recorded whose cells these are; they may come from a transplant donor.

The V gene is TRBV6-2 or TRBV6-3, the J gene TRBJ2-7; D is unclear. Trimming shortened V by 8 bases and J by 4 bases, and 9 bases separated the two germline ends. The V gene's germline CDR1 is MNHEY and CDR2 SVGEGT. This CDR3 is 11 amino acids long. The CDR3 DNA reads as TGTGCCAGCTCCCCGCTGTACGAGCAGTACTTC. It is translated as CASSPLYEQYF.

This clonotype has only a few counts. The chain carries TRBV5-6 and TRBJ2-3; D may correspond to TRBD1 or TRBD2 (5 bases each). The V end lost 4 bases, the J end lost 9 bases, and 12 bases lay between the germline ends. CDR3 length equals 12 residues. Germline assignment: CDR1 SGHDT and CDR2 YYEEEE. In DNA form, the CDR3 reads TGTGCCAGCAGCGGGGCAGGGAGAACGCAGTATTTT. Amino acid sequence: CASSGAGRTQYF.

The chain has TRBV20-1 and TRBJ1-6, with D maybe TRBD1 (6 bases). The CDR3 sequence is 15 residues long. Germline loops: CDR1 DFQATT, CDR2 SNEGSKA (reference sequence). V was pared by 0 bases and J by 6 bases, with 12 bases between. In DNA form, the CDR3 reads TGCAGTGCTAGAGATCCCGGACAGACTAATTCACCCCTCCACTTT. This gives the protein CSARDPGQTNSPLHF.

The sample holds many counts of this clonotype. The chain has TRBV2 and TRBJ1-5; D is unresolved. This CDR3 is 14 amino acids long. Germline CDR1 and CDR2: SNHLY and FYNNEI. The ends were cut back, 1 base at V and 1 base at J, with 5 bases in the middle. Written as DNA, the CDR3 is TGTGCCAGCAGTGAAGTCTCAAGCAATCAGCCCCAGCATTTT. Translation gives CASSEVSSNQPQHF.

The V gene is TRBV4-1, the J gene TRBJ2-2; no clear D. The germline V gene has CDR1 MGHRA and CDR2 YSYEKL. This CDR3 spans 16 amino acids. Trimming left V 1 base short and J 0 bases short, with 9 bases between. CDR3 nucleotide sequence: TGCGCCAGCAGCCAAGGTGAAGGGACGAACACCGGGGAGCTGTTTTTT. It yields the protein CASSQGEGTNTGELFF.

The chain joins TRBV6-5 to TRBJ2-7; D unclear. CDR3 length equals 12 residues. Germline loops: CDR1 MNHEY, CDR2 SVGAGI. V gave up 5 bases and J gave up 4 bases, with 9 bases separating them. CDR3 in amino acids: CASSNKLYEQYF. In DNA form, the CDR3 reads TGTGCCAGCAGTAACAAGTTGTACGAGCAGTACTTC.

At least ten counts were recorded for this clonotype. V is TRBV29-1 and J is TRBJ1-1, with D hard to call. Between the trimmed V and J ends, which lost 5 bases and 3 bases, there was a span of 19 bases. CDR1 and CDR2 (germline): SQVTM, ANQGSEA. There are 15 residues in the CDR3. As DNA, the CDR3 is TGCAGCGTTCGAGCCCCTCTGGGGTCGGACACTGAAGCTTTCTTT. Protein: CSVRAPLGSDTEAFF.

The sample holds a few counts of this clonotype. In DNA form, the CDR3 reads TGTGCCAGCAGTTACTCCCTACAGTACAATGAGCAGTTCTTC. It translates to CASSYSLQYNEQFF. This rearrangement joins TRBV6-5 to TRBJ2-1; D is ambiguous. This CDR3 has 14 residues. The germline V gene has CDR1 MNHEY and CDR2 SVGAGI. Trimming removed 0 bases from V and 4 bases from J, with 7 bases in between.

The chain links TRBV18 to TRBJ2-7; 9 bases agree with TRBD1. From germline, CDR1 is KGHSH and CDR2 LQKENI. The CDR3 contains 15 residues. V lost 5 bases to trimming and J lost 4 bases; unmatched junction nucleotides: 9. CDR3 nucleotide sequence: TGTGCCAGCTCATCCACAGGGGGCGTGTCGTACGAGCAGTACTTC. This gives the protein CASSSTGGVSYEQYF.

This clonotype was counted only a few times. The chain uses TRBV29-1 and TRBJ2-7, with 16 bases lining up with TRBD2. CDR1 is SQVTM and CDR2 is ANQGSEA in the germline V gene. The V gene end was trimmed by 7 bases and the J gene end by 7 bases; junction bases not matched to a gene: 4. The length of the CDR3 is 13 residues. The CDR3 region has the DNA TGCAGCGCCGAGGGACTAGCGGGAGGGGAGCAGTACTTC. It translates to CSAEGLAGGEQYF.

This clonotype was seen at least ten times. The chain carries TRBV4-1 and TRBJ1-5, with 9 positions matching TRBD1. Germline loops: CDR1 MGHRA, CDR2 YSYEKL. V lost 0 bases to trimming and J lost 5 bases; unmatched junction nucleotides: 2. This CDR3 has 15 residues. CDR3 DNA sequence: TGCGCCAGCAGCCAAGAACAGGGGGCGCATCAGCCCCAGCATTTT. This encodes CASSQEQGAHQPQHF.

Many counts were recorded for this clonotype. The chain links TRBV20-1 to TRBJ1-5, with D maybe TRBD1 (6 bases). CDR1 is DFQATT and CDR2 is SNEGSKA in the germline V gene (reference sequence). The CDR3 has 15 residues. The V end lost 3 bases, the J end lost 9 bases, and 21 bases lay between the germline ends. CDR3 protein: CSARRTQGESGPQHF. CDR3 nucleotide sequence: TGCAGTGCTAGGCGAACACAGGGAGAATCAGGGCCCCAGCATTTT.

The chain is built from TRBV11-3 and TRBJ2-5; D is perhaps TRBD1 (5 bases). The CDR3 runs to 13 residues. V was clipped by 5 bases and J by 2 bases, with 9 bases between them. The germline V gene encodes CDR1 SGHNT and CDR2 YENEEA. The CDR3: CASSGQNQETQYF. As DNA, the CDR3 is TGTGCCAGCAGCGGACAAAATCAAGAGACCCAGTACTTC.

This chain uses TRBV20-1 with TRBJ1-1; no firm D call. This CDR3 contains 14 residues. Trimming took off 1 base at V and 0 bases at J, with 9 bases between the two ends. Germline CDR1 DFQATT, CDR2 SNEGSKA (reference sequence). The CDR3 spells CSARVPNLNTEAFF. The DNA for the CDR3 is TGCAGTGCTAGAGTACCAAACTTGAACACTGAAGCTTTCTTT.

This clonotype was recorded a few times. A junction boundary mismatches the germline segment, possibly from a read error. J is TRBJ1-4 and V is TRBV11-2; 11 positions agree with TRBD1. The V gene's germline CDR1 is SGHAT and CDR2 FQNNGV. CDR3 size: 12 residues. CDR3 loop: CASSRTGGFLIF. The CDR3 DNA reads TGTGCCAGCAGCCGGACAGGGGGCTTTTTGATTTTT.

The sample holds a few counts of this clonotype. The chain's CDR3 is CASSPGTSQETQYF. CDR3 DNA: TGTGCCAGCAGCCCAGGGACTAGCCAAGAGACCCAGTACTTC. The chain employs TRBV7-9 and TRBJ2-5; TRBD2 matches at 8 bases. This CDR3 spans 14 amino acids. CDR1 is SEHNR and CDR2 is FQNEAQ in the germline V gene (reference sequence). V lost 5 bases to trimming and J lost 1 base; unmatched junction nucleotides: 3.

This clonotype was detected ten times or more. The V and J genes are TRBV5-1 and TRBJ1-4, with D possibly matching TRBD1 (6 bases). V lost 3 bases to trimming and J lost 8 bases, with 14 bases between them. The CDR3 extends over 14 amino acids. Germline V CDR1 and CDR2: SGHRS, YFSETQ. The chain's CDR3 is CASSSQGVGEKLFF. The CDR3 nucleotides are TGCGCCAGCAGCTCACAGGGTGTAGGAGAAAAACTGTTTTTT.

This clonotype was picked up a small number of times. V and J are TRBV5-1 and TRBJ1-4; 8 bases are a match to TRBD1. The CDR3 runs 14 residues. CDR1 is SGHRS, CDR2 YFSETQ, per germline. Unmatched junction bases numbered 8, after V lost 5 bases and J lost 8 bases. The DNA for the CDR3 is TGCGCCAGCAGTTCAGGGACAGGCGGCGAAAAACTGTTTTTT. Amino acids: CASSSGTGGEKLFF.

V and J are TRBV7-8 and TRBJ2-1, with TRBD2 matching over 11 bases. CDR3 size: 15 residues. The J segment lost 9 bases and the V segment lost 5 bases, leaving 9 bases of the junction unmatched. Germline V gene data show CDR1 as SGHVS and CDR2 as FQNEAQ. CDR3 bases: TGTGCCAGCAGCCCGTCTAGCGGGAGGCCCCGTGAGCAGTTCTTC. Encoded protein: CASSPSSGRPREQFF. The full variable domain, in which reference TRBV7-8 and TRBJ2-1 provide the parts outside the CDR3, is GAGVSQSPRYKVAKRGQDVALRCDPISGHVSLFWYQQALGQGPEFLTYFQNEAQLDKSGLPSDRFFAERPEGSVSTLKIQRTQQEDSAVYLCASSPSSGRPREQFFGPGTRLTVL.

This sequence joins TRBV7-9 and TRBJ1-2; 7 bases align to TRBD1. V dropped 4 bases and J dropped 4; count of bases not matched to a gene: 3. This CDR3 is built from 13 residues. Germline CDR1 and CDR2: SEHNR and FQNEAQ (reference sequence). Here the CDR3 reads CASSYDRVYGYTF. The CDR3 region has the DNA TGTGCCAGCAGCTACGACAGGGTCTATGGCTACACCTTC.

This rearrangement joins TRBV28 to TRBJ2-4, with 9 bases aligning to TRBD1. Germline values: CDR1 MDHEN, CDR2 SYDVKM. With 6 bases clipped from V and 11 bases from J, the junction kept 11 bases outside the gene matches. This CDR3 spans 14 amino acids. The CDR3 spells CASRPGQGFNFQYF. In nucleotides, the CDR3 is TGTGCCAGCAGACCGGGACAGGGATTCAACTTTCAGTACTTC.

This sequence joins TRBV10-3 and TRBJ1-2; D not certain. V dropped 8 bases and J dropped 8 bases, with 9 bases sitting between them. CDR1 is ENHRY and CDR2 is SYGVKD in the germline V gene. This CDR3 region has 10 residues. The CDR3 is CAIGEGGYTF. Here the CDR3 DNA reads TGTGCCATCGGGGAAGGGGGCTACACCTTC.

This chain links TRBV27 with TRBJ1-2; D gene uncertain. Looked up from germline, CDR1 is MNHEY and CDR2 is SMNVEV (reference sequence). The CDR3 is 14 amino acids. V was shortened by 6 bases and J by 5 bases, with 16 bases between the two germline ends. The CDR3 sequence is CASRNKGEGYGYTF. In nucleotides, the CDR3 is TGTGCCAGCAGGAACAAGGGAGAAGGTTATGGCTACACCTTC.

In nucleotides, the CDR3 is TGCGCCAGCAGCCCTTTGGGGACTAGCGTTAGCACAGATACGCAGTATTTT. It is translated as CASSPLGTSVSTDTQYF. The rearrangement links TRBV5-1 to TRBJ2-3, with 10 positions matching TRBD2. Germline V gene sequence: CDR1 SGHRS, CDR2 YFSETQ. V gave up 4 bases and J gave up 0 bases; unmatched junction bases: 8. The CDR3 runs 17 residues.

The chain is built from TRBV5-8 and TRBJ2-7; maybe TRBD1 (5 bases). Trimming removed 7 bases from V and 5 bases from J, with 19 bases in between. The CDR3 extends over 14 amino acids. Germline-derived CDR1 and CDR2 are SGHTS and YDEGEE. Here the CDR3 DNA reads TGTGCCAGCTGCCCTCGCCAGGGTCGAGACGAGCAGTACTTC. Residues: CASCPRQGRDEQYF.

This clonotype has a handful of counts. This sequence joins TRBV20-1 and TRBJ1-1, with unresolved D. Germline CDR1 and CDR2: DFQATT and SNEGSKA (reference sequence). The CDR3 totals 12 residues. V gave up 3 bases and J gave up 4 bases, with 9 bases separating them. CDR3 amino acids: CSARGGGTEAFF. The DNA of the CDR3 is TGCAGTGCTAGGGGAGGCGGCACTGAAGCTTTCTTT.

The chain is built from TRBV20-1 and TRBJ2-7, with D possibly TRBD1 on 6 matching bases. There are 14 residues in the CDR3. The germline gives CDR1 DFQATT, CDR2 SNEGSKA (reference sequence). V was cut by 5 bases and J by 2 bases, with 16 bases left in between. The CDR3 is CSARPGAGPYEQYF. Here the CDR3 DNA reads TGCAGTGCTCGTCCAGGGGCGGGTCCCTACGAGCAGTACTTC.

The chain combines TRBV7-9 with TRBJ2-5, with 8 nucleotides matching TRBD2. The CDR3 has 15 amino acids. From germline, CDR1 is SEHNR and CDR2 FQNEAQ (reference sequence). J was trimmed by 5 bases and V by 5 bases; bases with no gene match: 10. In DNA form, the CDR3 reads TGTGCCAGCAGCGAGGTGGCGGGAGGTACCGAGACCCAGTACTTC. Protein: CASSEVAGGTETQYF.